This TCR beta chain was identified during a study of OX40 agonist ivuxolimab in advanced cancers. About the study: The eligibility criteria allowed prior anti-PD-1, anti-PD-L1 or anti-CTLA-4 therapy, and approximately 42% had some.

The repertoire was sequenced with immunoSEQ multiplex PCR; TCRdb's copy has only in-frame clones and lacks some. Of about 51,000 clones listed, 80% to 85% are singletons. The CDR3 is 12 amino acids. The sample here was CD4+ or CD8+ T cells sorted from blood, taken in a trial of the OX40 agonist ivuxolimab. The TCR comes from an adult with an advanced solid tumor such as melanoma, head and neck, liver or kidney cancer. The rearrangement joins TRBV21-1 to TRBJ1-2; the table assigns TRBD1, which was not confirmed against the DNA. TRBV21-1 is labeled a pseudogene. CDR3 region: CASPRGPYGYTF. CDR3 in DNA: TGTGCCAGCCCCAGGGGGCCCTATGGCTACACCTTC.